The sequence of this T cell receptor (beta chain) was determined in a study of blood T cells in healthy people across ages. The CDR3 has 17 residues. Trimming removed 4 bases at V and 0 bases at J, with 15 bases between. Germline CDR1 SEHNR, CDR2 FQNEAQ (reference sequence). Primed by a sample-barcoded 5' primer and a J-beta primer mix, a second PCR proceeded for about 7 to 11 cycles. TCRdb reprocessed the 5' RACE reads via MiXCR and lists one record per CDR3 protein. This sample has hundreds of thousands of distinct CDR3 sequences, with more than 20% found just once. This clonotype was observed a handful of times. The same specimen was also included in a second study, on T cells of mothers and their children. That study adds: Compared with unrelated pairs, related mother-child pairs had slightly higher, non-significant overlap.

This sequence was found in a boy aged 5-17 years in good health. V gene TRBV7-9 combines with J gene TRBJ1-4; possibly TRBD1 for D (6 bases). The sample comprised blood. CDR3 coding DNA: TGTGCCAGCAGCTCGGGCGGGGGCCCGACAACTAATGAAAAACTGTTTTTT. This translates into CASSSGGGPTTNEKLFF.